The rows below give T cell receptor beta chains drawn from one sample of a study of human T cells and chemical hapten exposure. Each CDR3 protein gets one entry after TCRdb re-called the RACE reads with MiXCR. The top ten clones hold under 2.5% of a sample with 190,000 or so distinct CDR3 sequences, more than 20% of them seen once. Source: whole blood, taken in connection with sensitization to the hapten diphenylcyclopropenone (DPC). These receptor sequences come from a woman in her 40s with alopecia areata. Some clones in this sample may be carry-over from other donors' samples. Both conserved end residues are part of each CDR3. D genes are given only for firm matches. Rows may omit the clone size; those that give it use once, few, many or a size class.

abundance,d_gene,v_gene,j_gene,CDR3nt,CDR3aa
few,.,TRBV4-3,TRBJ2-3,TGCGCCAGCAGCCAAGAGGGGTCCTACACAGATACGCAGTATTTT,CASSQEGSYTDTQYF
.,.,TRBV21-1,TRBJ2-1,TGTGCCAGCAGCAACTGGATATTCAATGAGCAGTTCTTC,CASSNWIFNEQFF
.,.,TRBV21-1,TRBJ2-7,TGCCGAGGGTCTAGCGGAACCTACGAGCAGTACTTC,CRGSSGTYEQYF
.,.,TRBV6-2/TRBV6-3,TRBJ2-1,TGTGCCAGCAGCGAAGAGCAAGGGAGCTCCTACAATGAGCAGTTCTTC,CASSEEQGSSYNEQFF
.,.,TRBV29-1,TRBJ2-5,TGCAGCGTCGAACCCGGGACGACGGCAGAGACCCAGTACTTC,CSVEPGTTAETQYF
few,.,TRBV2,TRBJ2-7,TGTGCCAGCAGTCCTCCCCTCAGCTCCTACGAGCAGTACTTC,CASSPPLSSYEQYF
.,.,TRBV5-6,TRBJ1-1,TGTGCCAGCAGCTTAAATAGGGCTACTGAAGCTTTCTTT,CASSLNRATEAFF
many,TRBD2,TRBV7-9,TRBJ2-1,TGTGCCAGCAGTCCCGGGACTATGAATGAGCAGTTCTTC,CASSPGTMNEQFF
few,TRBD2,TRBV20-1,TRBJ2-4,TGCAGTGCTAGAGATTCGTCTAGCGGGGACATTCAGTACTTC,CSARDSSSGDIQYF
.,TRBD1,TRBV6-5,TRBJ2-7,TGTGCCAGCAGTTACGGAACAGGGGCGAGCTCCTACGAGCAGTACTTC,CASSYGTGASSYEQYF
few,.,TRBV28,TRBJ2-1,TGTGCCAGCAGCATGAGTAGGTTCCCCGGTGAGCAGTTCTTC,CASSMSRFPGEQFF
.,TRBD2,TRBV29-1,TRBJ2-5,TGCAGCGTTGAAGGGGGGGGTCGGGAGACCCAGTACTTC,CSVEGGGRETQYF
.,.,TRBV27,TRBJ2-7,TGTGCCAGCATGAATTTCTACGAGCAGTACTTC,CASMNFYEQYF
.,.,TRBV11-2,TRBJ2-3,TGTGCCAGCACCACCGGCGGTGTAGATACGCAGTATTTT,CASTTGGVDTQYF
few,.,TRBV28,TRBJ1-1,TGTGCCAGCAGTTTAATCGGTAACACTGAAGCTTTCTTT,CASSLIGNTEAFF
.,.,TRBV6-4,TRBJ1-2,TGTGCCAGCAGTGAAGCGGATGGCTATGGCTACACCTTC,CASSEADGYGYTF
many,.,TRBV6-5,TRBJ2-7,TGTGCCAGCAGGACCGGGACGGGCCCCTCCTACGAGCAGTACTTC,CASRTGTGPSYEQYF
few,.,TRBV4-2,TRBJ2-7,TGTGCCAGCAGCCAAGGGTCGGGGGGCTGGGAAGAGCAGTACTTC,CASSQGSGGWEEQYF
.,TRBD1,TRBV2,TRBJ2-3,TGTGCCAGCGGACAGGGCGCGCGCTTAGATACGCAGTATTTT,CASGQGARLDTQYF
.,TRBD2,TRBV28,TRBJ2-7,TGTGCCAGCAGTTTATCGTGGGGGGGCGAGCAGTACTTC,CASSLSWGGEQYF
.,.,TRBV4-1,TRBJ2-4,TGCGCCAGCAGCCAAGCAGAATCAGTAGCCAAAAACATTCAGTACTTC,CASSQAESVAKNIQYF
few,.,TRBV3-1,TRBJ1-2,TGTGCCAGCAGCCAAGCCCGGGGAAGGGGCTACACCTTC,CASSQARGRGYTF
few,.,TRBV24-1,TRBJ2-3,TGTGCCACCAGTGATTCAGGTTCCCCAGATACGCAGTATTTT,CATSDSGSPDTQYF
.,.,TRBV5-1,TRBJ2-4,TGCGCCAGTTCCGAGAGGGGGTCGGACATTCAGTACTTC,CASSERGSDIQYF
.,TRBD1,TRBV5-1,TRBJ2-5,TGCGCCAGCAGCTTGGGACAGGGTAGAGAGACCCAGTACTTC,CASSLGQGRETQYF
.,.,TRBV24-1,TRBJ2-3,TGTGCCACCAGTGATTGGGAGGTCGTAGGCACAGATACGCAGTATTTT,CATSDWEVVGTDTQYF
many,.,TRBV6-2/TRBV6-3,TRBJ2-1,TGTGCCAGCAGTTCCCTCCGTGGCCATGAGCAGTTCTTC,CASSSLRGHEQFF
many,.,TRBV29-1,TRBJ2-1,TGCAGCGCCTCGGACAGTTGGAATGAGCAGTTCTTC,CSASDSWNEQFF
.,TRBD2,TRBV6-5,TRBJ2-1,TGTGCCAGCAGTTATGGACTAGCGGTTGAGCAGTTCTTC,CASSYGLAVEQFF
few,.,TRBV29-1,TRBJ2-3,TGCAGCGTTTTGGATGGAACAGATACGCAGTATTTT,CSVLDGTDTQYF
few,.,TRBV6-5,TRBJ1-3,TGTGCCAGCAGTTACGCACCGACGAGCTCTGGAAACACCATATATTTT,CASSYAPTSSGNTIYF
once,.,TRBV5-1,TRBJ2-5,TGCGCCAGCAGCTTGAGCGGCCCGCGGGGCCAAGAGACCCAGTACTTC,CASSLSGPRGQETQYF
.,TRBD1,TRBV3-1,TRBJ2-7,TGTGCCAGCAGCCTTCGGGACAGCTACGAGCAGTACTTC,CASSLRDSYEQYF
few,TRBD1,TRBV11-2,TRBJ2-5,TGTGCCAGCAGCGGACAGGGGGGTCAGACCCAGTACTTC,CASSGQGGQTQYF
.,.,TRBV7-9,TRBJ1-5,TGTGCCAGCAGCCTAGCAGTAAATCAGCCCCAGCATTTT,CASSLAVNQPQHF
once,TRBD2,TRBV28,TRBJ2-3,TGTGCCAGCAGGATCTTAGCGGGGGGCACAGATACGCAGTATTTT,CASRILAGGTDTQYF
few,TRBD2,TRBV20-1,TRBJ2-7,TGCAGTGCGGGGACTAGCGGGAGGAACCACGAGCAGTACTTC,CSAGTSGRNHEQYF
many,TRBD1,TRBV5-5,TRBJ1-5,TGTGCCAGCAGCTCCGGACAGGGGGGTTTCTATAGCAATCAGCCCCAGCATTTT,CASSSGQGGFYSNQPQHF
many,.,TRBV5-1,TRBJ2-1,TGCGCCAGCAGCTTGGCCGTAAGAGGAGGAGCGAATGAGCAGTTCTTC,CASSLAVRGGANEQFF